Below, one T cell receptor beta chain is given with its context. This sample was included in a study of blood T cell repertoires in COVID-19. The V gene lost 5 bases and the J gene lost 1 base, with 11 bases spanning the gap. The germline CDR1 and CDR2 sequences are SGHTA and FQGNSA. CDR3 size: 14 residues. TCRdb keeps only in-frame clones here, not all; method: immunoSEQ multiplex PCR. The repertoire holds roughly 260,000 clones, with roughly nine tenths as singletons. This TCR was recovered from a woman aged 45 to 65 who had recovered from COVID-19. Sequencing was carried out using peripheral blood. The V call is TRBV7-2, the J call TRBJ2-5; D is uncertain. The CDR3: CASSLGTFQETQYF. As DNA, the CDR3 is TGTGCCAGCAGCCTTGGTACTTTCCAAGAGACCCAGTACTTC.